The T cell receptor (beta chain) under discussion was sequenced for a study of T cell responses to AZD1222 COVID-19 vaccine. General study points: Spike-wide coverage was observed for vaccine-associated CD4 TCRs, with dominant responses at 160-218 and 743-854. Nearly half of spike-specific TCRs reportedly target variant regions that are unmutated in the B.1.351 and B.1.1.7 variants.

The CDR3 is made up of 16 amino acids. Per the germline V gene, CDR1 is MDHEN and CDR2 is SYDVKM. Trimming cost V 6 bases and J 1 base; bases outside gene matches: 0. Remarks on this clone: Its antigen remains unidentified.

Sequencing used immunoSEQ multiplex PCR; TCRdb keeps in-frame clones, though not all of them. The sample yields approximately 50,000 clones, 65% to 90% seen once. This receptor was obtained from an adult who received the AZD1222 COVID-19 vaccine. The sequencing used peripheral blood, collected 28 days after the second AZD1222 dose. J is TRBJ2-1 and V is TRBV28; TRBD2 matches 16 bases. CDR3 sequence: CASRGLAGGSYNEQFF. Here the CDR3 DNA reads TGTGCCAGCAGGGGACTAGCGGGAGGGTCCTACAATGAGCAGTTCTTC.